This T cell receptor beta chain came from a study of naive and memory T cell subsets. Study-wide findings and caveats: Naive repertoires, especially CD8, held a few larger clonotypes, possibly memory cells re-expressing CD45RA.

The germline V gene has CDR1 MNHEY and CDR2 SVGAGI. The CDR3 has 18 amino acids. Trimming cost V 2 bases and J 5 bases; bases outside gene matches: 12. An equimolar mix of two oligonucleotides served as the beta constant-region primer for TRBC1 and TRBC2. Nested alpha and beta constant-region primers with the SP2 primer drove four PCR rounds on ligated cDNA. TCRdb ran MiXCR on the UMI-ligation and nested PCR reads and lists one entry per CDR3 protein. The profile shows over 100,000 distinct CDR3 sequences, roughly 15% of them singletons. As for this clonotype: Its matching antigen is unknown.

Four subsets defined by CD45RA and CD27 were sorted after CD3, CD4, CD8 and live/dead staining. This chain joins TRBV6-5 and TRBJ2-1, with 10 bases that match TRBD2. The specimen was naive CD8+ T cells from blood. This TCR was sampled from a human donor in good health. CDR3 in DNA: TGTGCCAGCAGTTACAGGGCTAGCGGGAGCTCGGTTGACAATGAGCAGTTCTTC. It encodes CASSYRASGSSVDNEQFF.